This entry lists 15 T cell receptor beta chains sequenced from one sample in a study of regulatory T cells in long-lasting Graves disease. CDR3-region Arm-PCR and iRepertoire HTBI primers produced the TCR beta libraries. TCRdb itself ran the multiplex PCR reads through MiXCR, one entry per CDR3 protein. The data show about 430,000 distinct CDR3 sequences, with over 20% seen just once and 14% held by the top ten. Specified time point: persistent/refractory GD, antithyroid drugs over 5 years with positive TRAb. After RNA was extracted from PBMCs, the TCR library was made from it. The sequenced sample was peripheral blood mononuclear cells (PBMCs), obtained when the disease was refractory, from a patient treated with antithyroid drugs. These receptors were obtained from a female donor with Graves disease.

This clonotype was detected ten times or more. The chain uses TRBV18 and TRBJ2-7; no clear D. Germline CDR1 KGHSH, CDR2 LQKENI. V was pared by 2 bases and J by 9 bases, with 8 bases between. CDR3 size: 11 residues. CDR3 coding DNA: TGTGCCAGCTCACCAGGTTCGTGGCAGTACTTC. Translated, it gives CASSPGSWQYF.

This clonotype was observed at least ten times. This sequence joins TRBV27 and TRBJ1-1; 8 bases are a match to TRBD1. Unmatched junction bases numbered 15, after V lost 5 bases and J lost 1 base. Germline loops: CDR1 MNHEY, CDR2 SMNVEV (reference sequence). The CDR3 is 18 residues long. The CDR3 nucleotides are TGTGCCAGCAGTGACAACCGGGACAGGTGGGGTCCGAACACTGAAGCTTTCTTT. It yields the protein CASSDNRDRWGPNTEAFF.

V and J are TRBV10-2 and TRBJ2-4, with D perhaps TRBD2 (6 bases). The germline gives CDR1 WSHSY, CDR2 SAAADI. V was shortened by 3 bases and J by 8 bases, with 8 bases between the two germline ends. There are 12 residues in the CDR3. The CDR3 nucleotides read TGCGCCAGCAGTGACCCGGGAGACATTCAGTACTTC. Translated, it gives CASSDPGDIQYF.

This clonotype was recorded at least ten times. This chain uses TRBV28 with TRBJ2-2, with no clear D. Trimming took off 2 bases at V and 6 bases at J, with 7 bases between the two ends. CDR1 MDHEN and CDR2 SYDVKM come from the germline V gene. This CDR3 comprises 13 residues. The CDR3, as DNA: TGTGCCAGCAGTTTACAAAGGGCCGGGGAGCTGTTTTTT. As protein: CASSLQRAGELFF.

As to this clonotype: Given a much more abundant clone one base away, this may be a read error. The CDR3 DNA is TGTGCTGGAAGTCGGACAGGTTCTAATGAAAAACTGTTTTTT. It specifies CAGSRTGSNEKLFF. This chain links TRBV28 with TRBJ1-4, with 7 bases fitting TRBD1. Germline V lookup: CDR1 MDHEN, CDR2 SYDVKM. This CDR3 region has 14 residues.

This clonotype was picked up many times. The rearrangement links TRBV6-2 or TRBV6-3 to TRBJ1-1; D is possibly TRBD1 (6 bases). V shed 2 bases and J shed 1 base, with 8 bases lying between them. This CDR3 region has 14 residues. Germline values: CDR1 MNHEY, CDR2 SVGEGT. CDR3 coding DNA: TGTGCCAGCAGTTACACAGGGACGAACACTGAAGCTTTCTTT. Translation: CASSYTGTNTEAFF.

This clonotype was detected many times. J is TRBJ1-5 and V is TRBV28, with D uncertain. Germline V gene lookup returns CDR1 MDHEN and CDR2 SYDVKM. Between the trimmed V and J ends, which lost 8 bases and 3 bases, there was a span of 11 bases. The CDR3 runs to 13 residues. CDR3 in DNA: TGTGCCAGCCAGAACAGTCCCAATCAGCCCCAGCATTTT. Its translation is CASQNSPNQPQHF.

This clonotype was counted only a few times. The V call is TRBV7-2, the J call TRBJ1-2; the match to TRBD1 covers 9 bases. Germline V gives CDR1 SGHTA, CDR2 FQGNSA. The trim removed 1 base at V and 4 bases at J, leaving 10 bases unmatched. CDR3 length: 17 residues. The CDR3 bases are TGTGCCAGCAGCTTAGTCCCCCCGGGACAGGGTGTCTATGGCTACACCTTC. Protein: CASSLVPPGQGVYGYTF.

This clonotype was detected only a few times. J is TRBJ2-3 and V is TRBV7-2; TRBD2 is a possible D gene (5 bases). V gave up 2 bases and J gave up 1 base, with 13 bases separating them. Germline V gives CDR1 SGHTA, CDR2 FQGNSA. This CDR3 is 16 amino acids long. DNA for the CDR3: TGTGCCAGCAGCTTAACCGGACTGACACGCACAGATACGCAGTATTTT. Translating gives CASSLTGLTRTDTQYF.

The V and J genes are TRBV12-3 or TRBV12-4 and TRBJ2-1; 10 bases line up with TRBD2. V dropped 2 bases and J dropped 4; count of bases not matched to a gene: 11. The CDR3 runs to 18 residues. The CDR3 DNA follows: TGTGCCAGCAGTTTAATTAGATCGGGACTAGCGAATTACAATGAGCAGTTCTTC. This encodes CASSLIRSGLANYNEQFF.

The CDR3 DNA reads as TGCGCCAGCAGCTTGGTCCGGCGGGAGGACGAGCAGTACTTC. Residues: CASSLVRREDEQYF. The chain joins TRBV5-1 to TRBJ2-7; 8 bases line up with TRBD2. Trimming cost V 0 bases and J 5 bases; bases outside gene matches: 4. CDR1 is SGHRS and CDR2 is YFSETQ in the germline V gene. This CDR3 comprises 14 residues.

Comment on this clonotype: At one boundary the junction diverges from the germline segment, which might be a read error. The V call is TRBV25-1, the J call TRBJ2-2; D might be TRBD2 (5 bases). This CDR3 has 11 amino acids. CDR1 is MGHDK and CDR2 is SYGVNS in the germline V gene. The CDR3 sequence: CASSETGELSF. CDR3 sequence (DNA): TGTGCCAGCAGTGAAACCGGGGAGCTGTCTTTT.

This chain joins TRBV5-6 and TRBJ1-3; D not resolved. There are 12 residues in the CDR3. Trimming removed 1 base from V and 7 bases from J, with 6 bases in between. Germline V gene lookup returns CDR1 SGHDT and CDR2 YYEEEE. The CDR3 sequence: CASSLWLNTIYF. Here the CDR3 DNA reads TGTGCCAGCAGCTTGTGGTTGAACACCATATATTTT.

This clonotype was detected only a few times. The gene calls are TRBV20-1 and TRBJ2-7; D is ambiguous. Looked up from germline, CDR1 is DFQATT and CDR2 is SNEGSKA (reference sequence). The CDR3 length is 14 residues. Between the trimmed V and J ends, which lost 3 bases and 1 base, there was a span of 13 bases. CDR3 DNA sequence: TGCAGTGCTAGCCCCACTACGGTATCCTACGAGCAGTACTTC. Translation gives CSASPTTVSYEQYF.

This clonotype was recorded many times. This chain connects TRBV28 to TRBJ1-4; 11 bases agree with TRBD1. The junction had 5 bases not matched to a gene; V was cut back by 6 bases and J by 8 bases. Germline lookup yields CDR1 MDHEN and CDR2 SYDVKM. The CDR3 has 14 amino acids. This chain's CDR3 is CASRAGTGGEKLFF. As DNA, the CDR3 is TGTGCCAGCAGGGCAGGGACAGGGGGAGAAAAACTGTTTTTT.